The rows below give T cell receptor beta chains drawn from one sample of a study of T cells in Graves' hyperthyroidism and ophthalmopathy. Via MiXCR, TCRdb re-called the multiplex PCR reads, giving one row per CDR3 protein. This table holds some 350,000 distinct CDR3 sequences, about an eighth found once. What was sequenced was blood. The receptors originated from a woman in her thirties or forties with Graves' ophthalmopathy. Both conserved end residues are part of each CDR3. The order of the fields is J gene, clone size, V gene, D gene, CDR3 DNA, CDR3 protein. A D gene is named only where the DNA matches it firmly. For some rows the clone size is stated as once, few or many, or as a class when expanded; others skip it.

J: TRBJ2-3; size: many; V: TRBV28; D: TRBD2; DNA: TGTGCCAGCTGCCGGGACTATAGCACAGATACGCAGTATTTT; CDR3: CASCRDYSTDTQYF
J: TRBJ1-1; size: few; V: TRBV11-2; D: -; DNA: TGTGCCAGCAGTTTAAAGGGCCCCAGGGGAATCCTTATGAACACTGAAGCTTTCTTT; CDR3: CASSLKGPRGILMNTEAFF
J: TRBJ1-1; size: -; V: TRBV28; D: -; DNA: TGTGCCAGCAGTAAAAGGGGGGGGTTAGGCACTGAAGCTTTCTTT; CDR3: CASSKRGGLGTEAFF
J: TRBJ2-3; size: many; V: TRBV7-8; D: -; DNA: TGTGCCAGCAATGAGTTCGCGGCTAGCACAGATACGCAGTATTTT; CDR3: CASNEFAASTDTQYF
J: TRBJ1-2; size: -; V: TRBV18; D: -; DNA: TGTGCCAGCTCACGCCGACTCTGGATAATCGGGGGCTACACCTTC; CDR3: CASSRRLWIIGGYTF
J: TRBJ2-7; size: -; V: TRBV27; D: -; DNA: TGTGCCAGCAGTTACGGAGGGGTTGGAGGGAGATACGAGCAGTACTTC; CDR3: CASSYGGVGGRYEQYF
J: TRBJ2-7; size: many; V: TRBV28; D: -; DNA: TGTGCCAGTCTGGACAACCCGTCCTACGAGCAGTACTTC; CDR3: CASLDNPSYEQYF
J: TRBJ2-7; size: few; V: TRBV9; D: TRBD1; DNA: TGTGCCAGCAGCGTAGGCCCAGCAGGGGGCTACGAGCAGTACTTC; CDR3: CASSVGPAGGYEQYF
J: TRBJ1-2; size: few; V: TRBV5-6; D: -; DNA: TGTGCCAGCAGCTTGGTCCGGACAGTCTATGGCTACACCTTC; CDR3: CASSLVRTVYGYTF
J: TRBJ1-5; size: many; V: TRBV27; D: TRBD1; DNA: TGTGCCAGCAGAACCGCAGGGGGCGGGAATCAGCCCCAGCATTTT; CDR3: CASRTAGGGNQPQHF
J: TRBJ1-2; size: many; V: TRBV29-1; D: -; DNA: TGCAGCGTTGCCACTAACTATGGCTACACCTTC; CDR3: CSVATNYGYTF
J: TRBJ1-1; size: -; V: TRBV20-1; D: -; DNA: TGCAGTGCTAGTACGCCCCGAAACACTGAAGCTTTCTTT; CDR3: CSASTPRNTEAFF
J: TRBJ1-1; size: -; V: TRBV4-1; D: -; DNA: TGCGCCAGCGCAGGGTACACTGAAGCTTTCTTT; CDR3: CASAGYTEAFF
J: TRBJ1-5; size: -; V: TRBV10-1; D: -; DNA: TGCGCCAGCAGTGGGAGCTGGTCCCTGCCGCCCCAGCATTTT; CDR3: CASSGSWSLPPQHF
J: TRBJ1-2; size: many; V: TRBV6-2/TRBV6-3; D: -; DNA: TGTGCCAGCAGTTCCGGACAGTATCTTCATGGCTACACCTTC; CDR3: CASSSGQYLHGYTF
J: TRBJ2-2; size: -; V: TRBV18; D: -; DNA: TGTGCCAGCTCCCCAACGGGGAGATACACCGGGGAGCTGTTTTTT; CDR3: CASSPTGRYTGELFF
J: TRBJ2-1; size: -; V: TRBV29-1; D: TRBD1; DNA: TGCAGCGTCTTACTTGACAGGGGTCAGCAGTTCTTC; CDR3: CSVLLDRGQQFF
J: TRBJ1-6; size: many; V: TRBV2; D: TRBD1; DNA: TGTGCCAGCAGAGCCCGGGACAGAAGGAATTCACCCCTCCACTTT; CDR3: CASRARDRRNSPLHF
J: TRBJ1-4; size: -; V: TRBV19; D: TRBD1; DNA: TGTGCCAGTCGGGACGATCTTGGACAGGGAGGTAATGAAAAACTGTTTTTT; CDR3: CASRDDLGQGGNEKLFF
J: TRBJ2-5; size: few; V: TRBV19; D: TRBD1; DNA: TGTGCCAGTAGTCCCCCTGCAGGGGGCTATTTCGCGGTCCGAGAGACCCAGTACTTC; CDR3: CASSPPAGGYFAVRETQYF
J: TRBJ1-5; size: few; V: TRBV19; D: -; DNA: TGTGCCAGTAGACGGTCAGCCCGGGGTATCAATCAGCCCCAGCATTTT; CDR3: CASRRSARGINQPQHF
J: TRBJ2-2; size: -; V: TRBV6-1; D: -; DNA: TGTGCCAGCATGAGGGTGGCCGGGGAGCTGTTTTTT; CDR3: CASMRVAGELFF
J: TRBJ2-2; size: few; V: TRBV30; D: -; DNA: TGTGCCTGGAGTGTACTACTGAACACCGGGGAGCTGTTTTTT; CDR3: CAWSVLLNTGELFF
J: TRBJ1-5; size: many; V: TRBV12-5; D: TRBD1; DNA: TGTGCTAGTGGTTTGGCCGTGGGGACAGGGGTTTTGGGCAATCAGCCCCAGCATTTT; CDR3: CASGLAVGTGVLGNQPQHF
J: TRBJ1-2; size: many; V: TRBV12-3/TRBV12-4; D: -; DNA: TGTGCCAGCACCCCTGACGAGGGGTCCTATGGCTACACCTTC; CDR3: CASTPDEGSYGYTF
J: TRBJ1-1; size: -; V: TRBV7-2; D: -; DNA: TGTGCCAGCAGCTTAGTATTTGGGGGCGTCACTGAAGCTTTCTTT; CDR3: CASSLVFGGVTEAFF
J: TRBJ2-3; size: many; V: TRBV11-2; D: TRBD2; DNA: TGTGCCAGCAACCGGGATGCTAGCGGGAGACTCACAGATACGCAGTATTTT; CDR3: CASNRDASGRLTDTQYF
J: TRBJ1-1; size: many; V: TRBV2; D: TRBD1; DNA: TGTGCCAGCAGAACCGGTGGGACAGGGCAAACTGAAGCTTTCTTT; CDR3: CASRTGGTGQTEAFF
J: TRBJ1-5; size: many; V: TRBV28; D: TRBD1; DNA: TGTGCCAGCAGAGGACAGGGCGGCAATCAGCCCCAGCATTTT; CDR3: CASRGQGGNQPQHF
J: TRBJ1-6; size: -; V: TRBV20-1; D: -; DNA: TGCAGTGCTCTTTGGGGCGCGGGTAATTCACCCCTCCACTTT; CDR3: CSALWGAGNSPLHF
J: TRBJ2-7; size: few; V: TRBV27; D: -; DNA: TGTGCCAGCAGGTTTCGGGGGGCGCCTTACGAGCAGTACTTC; CDR3: CASRFRGAPYEQYF
J: TRBJ1-5; size: many; V: TRBV10-3; D: -; DNA: TGTGCCATCAGTGATAGTGGACAGAGCCTTAATCAGCCCCAGCATTTT; CDR3: CAISDSGQSLNQPQHF
J: TRBJ2-1; size: few; V: TRBV5-1; D: TRBD1; DNA: TGCGCCAGCAGCTTGGGACAGGGGGCGCTGAATGAGCAGTTCTTC; CDR3: CASSLGQGALNEQFF
J: TRBJ2-2; size: few; V: TRBV19; D: TRBD1; DNA: TGTGCCAGTAGTATAGATCGCAGGGGGTCTATCACCGGGGAGCTGTTTTTT; CDR3: CASSIDRRGSITGELFF
J: TRBJ2-3; size: -; V: TRBV9; D: TRBD2; DNA: TGTGCCAGCAGCGTCAGCGGGAATCAGGCAGATACGCAGTATTTT; CDR3: CASSVSGNQADTQYF
J: TRBJ1-5; size: many; V: TRBV20-1; D: TRBD1; DNA: TGCAGTGCTCGGACAGGGTTTAATCAGCCCCAGCATTTT; CDR3: CSARTGFNQPQHF
J: TRBJ1-1; size: -; V: TRBV29-1; D: TRBD1; DNA: TGCAGCGGAGGACAGGGGGCGAACACTGAAGCTTTCTTT; CDR3: CSGGQGANTEAFF
J: TRBJ2-7; size: many; V: TRBV29-1; D: -; DNA: TGCAGCGTTGATTACAACACCAGGCAGTACTTC; CDR3: CSVDYNTRQYF
J: TRBJ2-5; size: few; V: TRBV5-1; D: TRBD1; DNA: TGCGCCAGCAGCTTGGAATGGACAGGCGAGACCCAGTACTTC; CDR3: CASSLEWTGETQYF
J: TRBJ1-2; size: -; V: TRBV20-1; D: -; DNA: TGCAGTGCTGGCATCGATGGCTACACCTTC; CDR3: CSAGIDGYTF
J: TRBJ2-1; size: -; V: TRBV3-1; D: -; DNA: TGTGCCAGCAGCCAAGTGAGAGGCGGGAACAATGAGCAGTTCTTC; CDR3: CASSQVRGGNNEQFF
J: TRBJ1-1; size: many; V: TRBV24-1; D: TRBD1; DNA: TGTGCCACCAGTGATACGACAGGGGGGAACACTGAAGCTTTCTTT; CDR3: CATSDTTGGNTEAFF
J: TRBJ2-3; size: many; V: TRBV20-1; D: -; DNA: TGCAGTGCTAGTGAGTGGGCCGGAGATACGCAGTATTTT; CDR3: CSASEWAGDTQYF
J: TRBJ2-7; size: many; V: TRBV7-2; D: TRBD1; DNA: TGTGCCAGCAGCGATTCGACAGGGATCTACGAGCAGTACTTC; CDR3: CASSDSTGIYEQYF